Sequencing of this T cell receptor beta chain was carried out in a study of T cell responses to AZD1222 COVID-19 vaccine. Study-wide points: The breadth and depth of Spike-specific TCRs increased once two AZD1222 doses had been given.

Notes on this clone: The target antigen is unknown.

Using immunoSEQ multiplex PCR, the repertoire was profiled, and TCRdb retains in-frame clones only, with some absent. The sample comprises about 110,000 clones, approximately 90% of which are singletons, and approximately 3.1% rests with the top ten. This TCR was sampled from an adult in good health. The sample here was peripheral blood, taken on day 0 of MenACWY control vaccination.

CDR3 sequence reads: CASSPIGPGTYEQYF. In DNA form, the CDR3 reads TGTGCCAGCAGCCCTATCGGGCCGGGCACCTACGAGCAGTACTTC. The rearrangement joins TRBV3-1 (or the pseudogene TRBV3-2) to TRBJ2-7; D is ambiguous. Germline CDR1 LGHDT, CDR2 YNNKEL (reference sequence). V was pared by 4 bases and J by 2 bases, with 15 bases between. This CDR3 has 15 amino acids.